The 8 T cell receptor beta chains below come from one sample, sequenced in a study of cytomegalovirus exposure and HLA in healthy donors. The study ran its PCR with 60 Vbeta and 13 Jbeta primers. Sequencing used immunoSEQ multiplex PCR; TCRdb keeps in-frame clones, though not all of them. The sample consists of 100,000 to 150,000 clones, roughly 80% of them appearing once. Sequencing was done on a sample of PBMCs. Receptor source: a man aged 35-49 years in good health and CMV-seronegative.

The gene calls are TRBV28 and TRBJ1-1; D ambiguous. The length of the CDR3 is 13 residues. Deletions cut 6 bases from V and 6 bases from J, with 14 bases between. Germline V gives CDR1 MDHEN, CDR2 SYDVKM. The CDR3 nucleotides read TGTGCCAGCAGCCCCCGTTCTTATGCTGAAGCTTTCTTT. It codes for CASSPRSYAEAFF.

The chain employs TRBV15 and TRBJ2-5; 9 bases agree with TRBD1. The CDR3 length is 15 residues. V lost 0 bases, J lost 4 bases, and 3 bases stayed unmatched. The V gene's germline CDR1 is LNHNV and CDR2 YYDKDF (reference sequence). In DNA, the CDR3 is TGTGCCACCAGCAGAGATCGGGGACAGGGAGAGACCCAGTACTTC. Translation: CATSRDRGQGETQYF.

Regarding this clone: This specimen includes other DNA sequences encoding the same CDR3. The genes are TRBV2 and TRBJ2-3; 8 nucleotides match TRBD1. V gave up 6 bases and J gave up 0 bases; unmatched junction bases: 2. Per the germline V gene, CDR1 is SNHLY and CDR2 is FYNNEI. The CDR3 has 14 amino acids. DNA for the CDR3: TGTGCCAGCAGCGGACAGGGTAGCACAGATACGCAGTATTTT. This sequence encodes CASSGQGSTDTQYF.

V gene TRBV30 combines with J gene TRBJ1-6, with D perhaps TRBD1 (5 bases). Deletions cut 1 base from V and 4 bases from J, with 8 bases between. Germline lookup yields CDR1 GTSNPN and CDR2 SVGIG (reference sequence). There are 14 residues in the CDR3. CDR3 sequence: CAWSGGGYNSPLHF. CDR3 nucleotides: TGTGCCTGGAGTGGGGGGGGATATAATTCACCCCTCCACTTT.

The gene calls are TRBV10-3 and TRBJ2-2; TRBD2 is a possible D gene (5 bases). Deletions cut 4 bases from V and 0 bases from J, with 9 bases between. Per germline, CDR1 ENHRY and CDR2 SYGVKD. The length of the CDR3 is 15 residues. The CDR3 protein is CAISVVEANTGELFF. In nucleotides, the CDR3 is TGTGCCATCAGTGTTGTGGAGGCGAACACCGGGGAGCTGTTTTTT.

The chain links TRBV7-9 to TRBJ2-1; 12 bases are a match to TRBD2. CDR1 is SEHNR and CDR2 is FQNEAQ in the germline V gene (reference sequence). J gave up 9 bases and V 2 bases, and 14 bases lay outside the gene matches. This CDR3 region has 18 residues. This CDR3 is CASSLLTSGRNVGGEQFF. In DNA, the CDR3 is TGTGCCAGCAGCTTACTGACTAGCGGGAGAAATGTAGGAGGTGAGCAGTTCTTC.

V is TRBV11-3 and J is TRBJ2-1, with 10 nucleotides matching TRBD1. The CDR3 is 16 residues long. With 1 base clipped from V and 5 bases from J, the junction kept 5 bases outside the gene matches. In germline, CDR1 is SGHNT, CDR2 YENEEA. The CDR3 loop is CASSLGGGTGDNEQFF. The CDR3 nucleotides are TGTGCCAGCAGCTTAGGAGGAGGGACAGGGGACAATGAGCAGTTCTTC.

The J gene is TRBJ2-3, the V gene TRBV30, with 9 bases lining up with TRBD2. Trimming took 2 bases from V and 4 from J; bases not matched to a gene: 4. This CDR3 region has 14 residues. Germline-derived CDR1 and CDR2 are GTSNPN and SVGIG (reference sequence). The CDR3 DNA sequence: TGTGCCTGGAGTAGGGGACTAGCACCAGATACGCAGTATTTT. The encoded protein is CAWSRGLAPDTQYF.